This T cell receptor (beta chain) stems from a study of cytomegalovirus exposure and HLA in healthy donors. Study-wide results and caveats: A highly shared variant cluster was judged a likely technical artifact.

The sample holds a few counts of this clone. Its antigen is not identified. This PCR relied on a set of 60 Vbeta primers and 13 Jbeta primers. Produced via immunoSEQ multiplex PCR; TCRdb's table is partial and in-frame only. The sample has roughly 180,000 clones; roughly 85% are singletons. The sample comprised PBMCs. The clonotype comes from a man between 45 and 60 years old in good health and CMV-seropositive.

In DNA, the CDR3 is TGTGCCAGCATTGACGGCGGCTTCTTCGGAGAGACCCAGTACTTC. Residues: CASIDGGFFGETQYF. The V and J genes are TRBV2 and TRBJ2-5; D unclear. The V end lost 7 bases, the J end lost 4 bases, and 19 bases lay between the germline ends. This CDR3 is built from 15 residues. Germline CDR1 is SNHLY and CDR2 is FYNNEI. Filled out from reference TRBV2 and TRBJ2-5, the complete variable domain reads EPEVTQTPSHQVTQMGQEVILRCVPISNHLYFYWYRQILGQKVEFLVSFYNNEISEKSEIFDDQFSVERPDGSNFTLKIRSTKLEDSAMYFCASIDGGFFGETQYFGPGTRLLVL.